One T cell receptor (beta chain) is described in this entry. Its target is not known. TCR libraries were built from approximately 490 ng of total RNA by linear amplification. TCRdb passed the reads through MiXCR, listing each CDR3 protein once. The profile covers some 190,000 distinct CDR3 sequences, with about 74% appearing a single time and about 2.3% taken by the ten largest. The entry originates in a study of healthy donors' naive CD4 and CD8 T cells. Study as a whole: Donors, half of them female, were 20-25, 40-50 or 60-70 years old. TCR alpha primers covered all functional IMGT alpha gene variants. Overall study findings and caveats: Most V and J genes were reportedly biased between naive CD4+ and CD8+ cells.

CD4+CD8-CD45RO-CD45RA+ cells were naive CD4+; CD8+CD4-CD45RA+CD27bright cells were naive CD8+. This TCR came from a pool of human donors in good health; the sample pools cells from several healthy donors. Material: naive CD4+ and CD8+ T cells sorted from blood, pooled from several donors.

CDR3: CSVAPLNPSTEAFF. For the CDR3, the DNA is TGCAGCGTTGCCCCACTCAACCCAAGCACTGAAGCTTTCTTT. The V call is TRBV29-1, the J call TRBJ1-1, with D unclear. Germline lookup yields CDR1 SQVTM and CDR2 ANQGSEA. Trimming left V 4 bases short and J 4 bases short, with 16 bases between. This CDR3 is built from 14 residues.